Reported below is one TCR beta chain. Its antigen is not identified. The sample comes from a study of T-cell reconstitution after alpha-beta-depleted transplantation in children. Unique molecular identifiers tagged the TCRbeta library. A single record per CDR3 protein comes from TCRdb applying MiXCR to the PCR reads. Seen here are 800,000 to 1,000,000 distinct CDR3 sequences, about 31% observed once, and the top ten hold over 25%. Study-level results: Reported findings indicate that, about two months after transplant, alpha-beta T cells came from several hundred expanded clones, which were derived from non-depleted graft cells. The main origin of T-cell counts and diversity one year after transplant was newly produced T cells. Surviving recipient T cells and thymic progenitors underlay high day-60 TCRbeta diversity in some patients.

The CDR3 extends over 16 amino acids. The V gene lost 2 bases and the J gene lost 8 bases, with 19 bases spanning the gap. Germline V lookup: CDR1 SGHAT, CDR2 FQNNGV. The chain carries TRBV11-2 and TRBJ2-1, with TRBD2 as a possible D gene (6 bases). The origin of this receptor is a boy in the first two years of life who had a stem cell transplant for SCID, so the T cells may come from the graft donor. Source: PBMCs, mostly from graft donor cells, taken 360 days after TCRalphabeta/CD19-depleted stem cell transplant. CDR3: CASSLPRLVWVDEQFF. The DNA for the CDR3 is TGTGCCAGCAGCTTACCCCGACTAGTATGGGTTGATGAGCAGTTCTTC.